This TCR beta chain stems from a study of blood T cell repertoires in COVID-19. As for the study in general: Researchers got acute and convalescent COVID-19 samples from the United States, Italy and Spain. In each case, the material was cDNA or gDNA derived from T cells, B-cell-depleted T cells, or PBMCs.

Original analysis: Counts of nucleated cells, estimated from reference gene primer amplification, were obtained. Profiling relied on immunoSEQ multiplex PCR, and the TCRdb table lists in-frame clones only, not all of them. For V, J and clone size, that table is used; D and trimming come from the DNA. The data contain 150,000 to 200,000 clones, 70% to 80% of them singletons. The junction had 7 bases not matched to a gene; V was cut back by 1 base and J by 2 bases. The CDR3 covers 17 residues. Germline lookup yields CDR1 SEHNR and CDR2 FQNEAQ (reference sequence). V usage is TRBV7-9 and J usage is TRBJ2-3; TRBD2 matches 9 bases. The specimen was peripheral blood. This clonotype was obtained from a man aged 50-59 years who had recovered from COVID-19. CDR3 sequence (DNA): TGTGCCAGCAGCTTAGGCCTAGCGGGAACCTACACAGATACGCAGTATTTT. It translates to CASSLGLAGTYTDTQYF.